These 14 T cell receptor beta chains share one sample of origin, sequenced in a study of cytomegalovirus exposure and HLA in healthy donors. This table comes from immunoSEQ multiplex PCR, and its TCRdb copy is limited to in-frame clones, with some not included. The sample consists of under 100,000 clones, around 96% of them appearing once. The source material was PBMCs. Receptor source: a man younger than 35 in good health and CMV-seronegative.

V is TRBV7-9 and J is TRBJ2-7; maybe TRBD2 (6 bases). CDR1 is SEHNR and CDR2 is FQNEAQ in the germline V gene (reference sequence). This CDR3 spans 14 amino acids. With 4 bases removed from V and 6 bases from J, the gap between germline ends came to 16 bases. The CDR3 region is CASSSREYHTEQYF. CDR3 sequence (DNA): TGTGCCAGCAGCTCCCGGGAGTACCACACCGAGCAGTACTTC. The full variable domain, completed using reference TRBV7-9 and TRBJ2-7, is DTGVSQNPRHKITKRGQNVTFRCDPISEHNRLYWYRQTLGQGPEFLTYFQNEAQLEKSRLLSDRFSAERPKGSFSTLEIQRTEQGDSAMYLCASSSREYHTEQYFGPGTRLTVT.

The chain employs TRBV19 and TRBJ2-7, with 7 positions matching TRBD2. Germline V gene data show CDR1 as LNHDA and CDR2 as SQIVND (reference sequence). The CDR3 spans 15 residues. V lost 2 bases, J lost 3 bases, and 7 bases stayed unmatched. In nucleotides, the CDR3 is TGTGCCAGTAGTATAAGGGAGGGGCAGTACTACGAGCAGTACTTC. Encoded protein: CASSIREGQYYEQYF.

This rearrangement joins TRBV30 to TRBJ2-5, with TRBD2 identical over 10 bases. The CDR3 is made up of 14 amino acids. Unmatched junction bases numbered 11, after V lost 8 bases and J lost 5 bases. Germline values: CDR1 GTSNPN, CDR2 SVGIG (reference sequence). The CDR3 is CALGKLAGRETQYF. The CDR3, as DNA: TGTGCCCTAGGGAAACTAGCGGGAAGGGAGACCCAGTACTTC.

V gene TRBV12-2 combines with J gene TRBJ2-5; the table's TRBD2 call for D was not verified on the DNA. TRBV12-2 is listed as a pseudogene. The CDR3 loop spans 16 amino acids. CDR3 amino acids: CASRLGGGPNQETQYF. In DNA form, the CDR3 reads TGTGCAAGTCGCTTAGGGGGGGGACCAAATCAAGAGACCCAGTACTTC.

This chain uses TRBV7-8 with TRBJ1-3; 9 nucleotides agree with TRBD1. Trimming removed 1 base from V and 0 bases from J; junction bases left unmatched: 1. This CDR3 has 16 amino acids. Per germline, CDR1 SGHVS and CDR2 FQNEAQ. CDR3 coding DNA: TGTGCCAGCAGCTTAGTGACAGGGGGCTCTGGAAACACCATATATTTT. Its protein product is CASSLVTGGSGNTIYF.

The J gene is TRBJ2-4, the V gene TRBV29-1; 7 bases agree with TRBD1. This CDR3 comprises 15 residues. In germline, CDR1 is SQVTM, CDR2 ANQGSEA. Losses at the gene ends were 6 bases for V and 0 bases for J; bases not matched to a gene: 8. The CDR3 loop reads CSVTGQLLAKNIQYF. CDR3 nucleotides: TGCAGCGTGACGGGACAGCTACTAGCCAAAAACATTCAGTACTTC.

CDR3 loop: CASSVEWRALGHSNYGYTF. Written as DNA, the CDR3 is TGTGCCAGCAGCGTAGAGTGGAGAGCCTTGGGACACTCTAACTATGGCTACACCTTC. The V call is TRBV9, the J call TRBJ1-2, with a tentative D call TRBD1 (6 bases). The germline gives CDR1 SGDLS, CDR2 YYNGEE. The V and J ends lost 0 bases and 0 bases respectively, with 21 bases between them. The CDR3 covers 19 residues.

The chain has TRBV9 and TRBJ2-5; D gene unclear. This CDR3 is built from 12 residues. V was clipped by 6 bases and J by 7 bases, with 13 bases between them. The germline CDR1 and CDR2 sequences are SGDLS and YYNGEE. DNA for the CDR3: TGTGCCAGCAACGTTAGCCTCTGGACCCAGTACTTC. Translated: CASNVSLWTQYF.

This clone was observed once. The rearrangement links TRBV5-6 to TRBJ2-1; possible D gene TRBD1, 5 bases. Germline loops: CDR1 SGHDT, CDR2 YYEEEE. The CDR3 length is 11 residues. With 6 bases removed from V and 10 bases from J, the gap between germline ends came to 11 bases. The CDR3 is CASTRQYEQFF. The CDR3 DNA reads as TGTGCCAGCACCCGACAGTACGAGCAGTTCTTC.

The chain carries TRBV27 and TRBJ2-7; 8 bases are shared with TRBD2. V shed 1 base, J shed 5 bases, and the junction held 4 bases outside the gene matches. The CDR3 covers 14 residues. CDR1 and CDR2 (germline): MNHEY, SMNVEV (reference sequence). CDR3 loop: CASSLYPGGDEQYF. CDR3 nucleotide sequence: TGTGCCAGCAGTTTATATCCGGGAGGGGACGAGCAGTACTTC.

V and J are TRBV29-1 and TRBJ1-2; 9 bases agree with TRBD1. Germline CDR1 and CDR2: SQVTM and ANQGSEA. The CDR3 runs 13 residues. V was pared by 7 bases and J by 7 bases, with 10 bases of the junction left unmatched. The CDR3 DNA follows: TGCAGCGCCGGACAGGGGATTGCTGTTGGCTACACCTTC. Protein: CSAGQGIAVGYTF.

This chain uses TRBV27 with TRBJ2-1; the D gene is possibly TRBD1 (5 bases). Germline loops: CDR1 MNHEY, CDR2 SMNVEV (reference sequence). This CDR3 has 14 amino acids. The ends were cut back, 3 bases at V and 8 bases at J, with 14 bases in the middle. For the CDR3, the DNA is TGTGCCAGCAGTTTCTGGGCAGGGAACGATGAGCAGTTCTTC. Its protein is CASSFWAGNDEQFF.

This clone was observed once. The chain employs TRBV9 and TRBJ1-1; tentative D call: TRBD1 (6 bases). The length of the CDR3 is 15 residues. The V and J ends lost 3 bases and 1 base respectively, with 13 bases between them. Germline lookup yields CDR1 SGDLS and CDR2 YYNGEE. The CDR3 protein is CASSDWDTTNTEAFF. Here the CDR3 DNA reads TGTGCCAGCAGCGACTGGGACACTACGAACACTGAAGCTTTCTTT.

The chain has TRBV29-1 and TRBJ2-1; 7 nucleotides agree with TRBD1. V gave up 3 bases and J gave up 3 bases; unmatched junction bases: 5. This CDR3 region has 14 residues. In germline, CDR1 is SQVTM, CDR2 ANQGSEA. The CDR3 DNA reads TGCAGCGTTGAGACAGGGACCAACTACAATGAGCAGTTCTTC. Protein sequence: CSVETGTNYNEQFF.